One and the same sample provided the 10 T cell receptor beta chains below, sequenced in a study of CD4 T cells in relation to SARS-CoV-2 and coronaviruses. CD4+ T cells from unexposed donors were obtained before the COVID-19 pandemic (2011-2018). Generated by immunoSEQ multiplex PCR, the TCRdb table keeps only in-frame clones and is missing some. The sample gives around 70,000 clones, more than 75% of which show up once; about 1.6% is in the top ten. The sample comprised memory CD4+ T cells from PBMCs. Receptor source: a human donor in good health.

This clone appeared a single time. V and J are TRBV7-9 and TRBJ2-3; the D is unclear. The CDR3 is made up of 14 amino acids. V was pared by 1 base and J by 1 base, with 6 bases between. Germline V gene lookup returns CDR1 SEHNR and CDR2 FQNEAQ (reference sequence). Here the CDR3 reads CASSLDPGTDTQYF. The CDR3 DNA reads as TGTGCCAGCAGCTTAGATCCGGGCACAGATACGCAGTATTTT. The full variable domain, rest sourced from reference TRBV7-9 and TRBJ2-3, is DTGVSQNPRHKITKRGQNVTFRCDPISEHNRLYWYRQTLGQGPEFLTYFQNEAQLEKSRLLSDRFSAERPKGSFSTLEIQRTEQGDSAMYLCASSLDPGTDTQYFGPGTRLTVL.

CDR3 nucleotides: TGTGCCAGCAACCCGCCGACAGGAACCGGGGAGCTGTTTTTT. It yields the protein CASNPPTGTGELFF. The chain uses TRBV9 and TRBJ2-2, with D possibly matching TRBD1 (6 bases). The germline gives CDR1 SGDLS, CDR2 YYNGEE. The V end lost 6 bases, the J end lost 5 bases, and 14 bases lay between the germline ends. CDR3 size: 14 residues. The full variable domain, in which reference TRBV9 and TRBJ2-2 provide the parts outside the CDR3, is DSGVTQTPKHLITATGQRVTLRCSPRSGDLSVYWYQQSLDQGLQFLIQYYNGEERAKGNILERFSAQQFPDLHSELNLSSLELGDSALYFCASNPPTGTGELFFGEGSRLTVL.

The chain employs TRBV5-8 and TRBJ1-2; no definite D call. Germline V gives CDR1 SGHTS, CDR2 YDEGEE. This CDR3 has 12 residues. Trimming left V 7 bases short and J 0 bases short, with 7 bases between. This CDR3 reads CASSRTNYGYTF. As DNA, the CDR3 is TGTGCCAGCTCACGGACTAACTATGGCTACACCTTC.

The chain has TRBV15 and TRBJ1-1; 11 bases are shared with TRBD1. Germline CDR1 reads LNHNV; CDR2 reads YYDKDF (reference sequence). The CDR3 extends over 16 amino acids. The J segment lost 13 bases and the V segment lost 1 base, leaving 14 bases of the junction unmatched. The CDR3 loop reads CATSRGRNSGTGGIFF. CDR3 DNA: TGTGCCACCAGCAGAGGGAGAAACTCCGGGACAGGGGGTATTTTCTTT.

CDR3 protein: CAISENAGWTGRPYEQYF. Written as DNA, the CDR3 is TGTGCCATCAGTGAGAATGCAGGGTGGACAGGGCGTCCCTACGAGCAGTACTTC. This sequence joins TRBV10-3 and TRBJ2-7; 8 positions agree with TRBD1. CDR1 and CDR2 from the germline V gene are ENHRY and SYGVKD. V shed 2 bases, J shed 2 bases, and the junction held 14 bases outside the gene matches. This CDR3 is built from 18 residues.

The V call is TRBV6-5, the J call TRBJ2-5; maybe TRBD1 (6 bases). Trimming cost V 6 bases and J 1 base, with 12 bases left between them. This CDR3 comprises 14 residues. Germline values: CDR1 MNHEY, CDR2 SVGAGI. CDR3 protein: CASSPGQSQETQYF. The CDR3 nucleotides read TGTGCCAGCAGCCCAGGACAGTCCCAAGAGACCCAGTACTTC.

The V call is TRBV5-1, the J call TRBJ1-1, with 7 bases matching TRBD1. The CDR3 runs to 14 residues. Per germline, CDR1 SGHRS and CDR2 YFSETQ. With V trimmed by 4 bases and J by 3 bases, 6 bases remained unmatched. CDR3 nucleotides: TGCGCCAGCAGCACGACAGGGACTCACACTGAAGCTTTCTTT. Its protein product is CASSTTGTHTEAFF.

V usage is TRBV20-1 and J usage is TRBJ1-5; 7 nucleotides align to TRBD1. Losses at the gene ends were 3 bases for V and 7 bases for J; bases not matched to a gene: 9. The CDR3 totals 14 residues. Germline CDR1 is DFQATT and CDR2 is SNEGSKA (reference sequence). The DNA of the CDR3 is TGCAGTGCTAGTCATGGGCAGGGGGTACAGCCCCAGCATTTT. Its protein product is CSASHGQGVQPQHF.

This chain uses TRBV15 with TRBJ2-3; D possibly corresponds to TRBD2 (6 bases). The CDR3 spans 14 residues. The germline V and J ends were trimmed by 4 bases and 6 bases, with 14 bases remaining between them. Germline V lookup: CDR1 LNHNV, CDR2 YYDKDF (reference sequence). The CDR3 DNA follows: TGTGCCACCAGCACATATACAGGAGGGGATACGCAGTATTTT. Translation gives CATSTYTGGDTQYF. The full variable domain, with the rest looked up from reference TRBV15 and TRBJ2-3, is DAMVIQNPRYQVTQFGKPVTLSCSQTLNHNVMYWYQQKSSQAPKLLFHYYDKDFNNEADTPDNFQSRRPNTSFCFLDIRSPGLGDTAMYLCATSTYTGGDTQYFGPGTRLTVL.

This clone was counted a single time. This rearrangement joins TRBV30 to TRBJ1-2; 8 nucleotides line up with TRBD1. Looked up from germline, CDR1 is GTSNPN and CDR2 is SVGIG (reference sequence). Germline trimming cut 3 bases from V and 6 bases from J; bases unmatched to any gene: 9. This CDR3 has 14 residues. The CDR3 spells CAWSKDRALDGYTF. CDR3 nucleotides: TGTGCCTGGAGCAAGGACAGGGCTCTCGATGGCTACACCTTC.